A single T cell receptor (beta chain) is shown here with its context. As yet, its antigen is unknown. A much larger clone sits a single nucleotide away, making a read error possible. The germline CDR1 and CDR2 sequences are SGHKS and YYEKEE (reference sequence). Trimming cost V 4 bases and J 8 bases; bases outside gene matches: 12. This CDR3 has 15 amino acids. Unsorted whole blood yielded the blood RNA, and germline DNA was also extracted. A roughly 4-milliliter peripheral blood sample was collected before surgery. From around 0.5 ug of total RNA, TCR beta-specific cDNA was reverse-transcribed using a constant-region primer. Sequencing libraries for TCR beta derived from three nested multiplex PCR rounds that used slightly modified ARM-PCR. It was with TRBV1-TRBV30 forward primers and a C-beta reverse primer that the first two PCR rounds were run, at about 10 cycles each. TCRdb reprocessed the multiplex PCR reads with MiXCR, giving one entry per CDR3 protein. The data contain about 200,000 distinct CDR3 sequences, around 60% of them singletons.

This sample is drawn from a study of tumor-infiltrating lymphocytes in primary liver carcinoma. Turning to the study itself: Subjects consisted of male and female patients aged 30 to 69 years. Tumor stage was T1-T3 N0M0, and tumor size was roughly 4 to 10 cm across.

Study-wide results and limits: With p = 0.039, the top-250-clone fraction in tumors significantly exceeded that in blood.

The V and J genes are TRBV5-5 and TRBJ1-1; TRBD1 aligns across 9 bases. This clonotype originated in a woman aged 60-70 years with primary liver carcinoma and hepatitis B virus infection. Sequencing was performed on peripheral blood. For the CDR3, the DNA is TGTGCCAGCAGCGACATAACTGGGACAGGGTTCGAAGCTTTCTTT. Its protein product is CASSDITGTGFEAFF.